Listed below are T cell receptor beta chains from one sample, sequenced in a study of cytomegalovirus exposure and HLA in healthy donors. Method: immunoSEQ multiplex PCR; TCRdb's copy keeps in-frame clones and lacks some. Of tens of thousands of clones listed, 70% to 90% are singletons. Sequencing was performed on PBMCs. These receptors all come from a woman between 25 and 40 years old in good health and CMV-seronegative. CDR3s include the opening cysteine and the closing phenylalanine or tryptophan. Each record gives: J gene, V gene, CDR3 protein.

J: TRBJ1-2; V: TRBV5-1; CDR3: CASSSGQGYGYTF
J: TRBJ2-3; V: TRBV28; CDR3: CASKSVAGGTSTDTQYF
J: TRBJ2-1; V: TRBV15; CDR3: CATSSVTSGKYNEQFF
J: TRBJ1-1; V: TRBV6-6; CDR3: CASSKGQGKADTEAFF
J: TRBJ2-3; V: TRBV12-5; CDR3: CASGSVAYLLKDTQYF
J: TRBJ2-7; V: TRBV18; CDR3: CASSPLPGTGPNEQYF
J: TRBJ1-4; V: TRBV28; CDR3: CASSPGTSKPQFF
J: TRBJ2-7; V: TRBV18; CDR3: CASSPGSGKGEQYF
J: TRBJ2-7; V: TRBV9; CDR3: CASSDRGSYEQYF
J: TRBJ1-1; V: TRBV10-3; CDR3: CAISGMGQVNTEAFF
J: TRBJ1-6; V: TRBV6-5; CDR3: CASSIRPDSPLHF
J: TRBJ2-3; V: TRBV19; CDR3: CASSIDWGGRSTDAQYF
J: TRBJ2-1; V: TRBV5-6; CDR3: CASSPTAGSEQFF
J: TRBJ1-4; V: TRBV19; CDR3: CASSLRQGISQTNEKLFF
J: TRBJ2-5; V: TRBV30; CDR3: CAWSVGASGGQETQYF
J: TRBJ2-5; V: TRBV6-5; CDR3: CASTRTRGSQETQYF
J: TRBJ2-7; V: TRBV2; CDR3: CASSEARGAGTGRYEQYF
J: TRBJ1-1; V: TRBV7-8; CDR3: CASSLGGQLNTEAFF
J: TRBJ2-7; V: TRBV2; CDR3: CASSDSGEGRDEQYF
J: TRBJ1-1; V: TRBV4-1; CDR3: CASSQDFLNTEAFF
J: TRBJ2-1; V: TRBV18; CDR3: CASSPPLAGVYNEQFF
J: TRBJ1-1; V: TRBV9; CDR3: CASSVGGTWNTEAFF
J: TRBJ1-1; V: TRBV7-9; CDR3: CASSLVPESNTEAFF
J: TRBJ2-5; V: TRBV19; CDR3: CASSLTPYQETQYF
J: TRBJ2-3; V: TRBV2; CDR3: CASKVGVGDTQYF
J: TRBJ1-1; V: TRBV6-1; CDR3: CASSERPGDEAFF
J: TRBJ1-3; V: TRBV7-8; CDR3: CASSRAQQVYSGNTIYF
J: TRBJ1-1; V: TRBV28; CDR3: CASIYSGSYGGAFF
J: TRBJ2-7; V: TRBV30; CDR3: CATTRGGTYEQYF
J: TRBJ2-5; V: TRBV11-2; CDR3: CASSWDRGQETQYF
J: TRBJ1-2; V: TRBV2; CDR3: CASRTGGNYGYTF
J: TRBJ2-7; V: TRBV2; CDR3: CASRPDRGGYEQYF
J: TRBJ1-1; V: TRBV9; CDR3: CASSETGSHTEAFF
J: TRBJ2-1; V: TRBV5-8; CDR3: CASSWDRAYNEQFF
J: TRBJ1-6; V: TRBV18; CDR3: CASSPPAGPLHF
J: TRBJ1-5; V: TRBV7-9; CDR3: CASSRVGGRDQPQHF
J: TRBJ1-4; V: TRBV6-5; CDR3: CASSHAHENEKLFF
J: TRBJ2-3; V: TRBV19; CDR3: CASSPGGPWGDTQYF
J: TRBJ1-2; V: TRBV7-8; CDR3: CASSAPGGYTF
J: TRBJ1-2; V: TRBV5-1; CDR3: CASSSSDRGAYGYTF
J: TRBJ2-7; V: TRBV27; CDR3: CASSLKGVLEQYF
J: TRBJ2-3; V: TRBV11-2; CDR3: CASSSALNGGTGPGVTQYF
J: TRBJ1-1; V: TRBV9; CDR3: CASSSSGHTEAFF
J: TRBJ1-5; V: TRBV7-2; CDR3: CASSLASGDGQPQHF
J: TRBJ1-1; V: TRBV2; CDR3: CASSVNRMNTEAFF
J: TRBJ2-2; V: TRBV4-1; CDR3: CASSQGQAKSNTGELFF
J: TRBJ2-2; V: TRBV11-2; CDR3: CASSLGVAGGIKTGELFF
J: TRBJ2-7; V: TRBV2; CDR3: CASRALETGGYEQYF
J: TRBJ1-2; V: TRBV27; CDR3: CASSLRPGGNYGYTF
J: TRBJ2-2; V: TRBV19; CDR3: CASIPDSNTGELFF
J: TRBJ1-4; V: TRBV4-1; CDR3: CASSRGDPTNEKLFF
J: TRBJ1-1; V: TRBV5-4; CDR3: CASSEGTGGELAFF
J: TRBJ2-1; V: TRBV25-1; CDR3: CASSALRGTVLNEQFF
J: TRBJ2-7; V: TRBV19; CDR3: CASSTPGPGTYEQYF
J: TRBJ1-1; V: TRBV9; CDR3: CASSASPPEGRGNAEAFF
J: TRBJ2-5; V: TRBV4-3; CDR3: CASSQDWATDTQETQYF
J: TRBJ1-2; V: TRBV5-4; CDR3: CASSKGQTSYGYTF
J: TRBJ1-2; V: TRBV11-2; CDR3: CASSLQGTDAGTF
J: TRBJ1-1; V: TRBV6-1; CDR3: CASITGNTEAFF